The 26 T cell receptor beta chains listed next were all sequenced from one sample in a study of shared clonotypes between healthy human individuals. Here immunoSEQ multiplex PCR was the method, and the copy in TCRdb shows in-frame clones only, minus some. The data hold a few million clones, with around 93% observed a single time. CD45RO-negative cells were positively selected for CCR7, leaving out terminally differentiated effector memory CD45RA+ cells. The material sequenced was naive CD8+ T cells from PBMCs. Receptors originate from a man younger than 35 in good health. Some clones in this sample may be carry-over from other donors' samples.

Points on this clone: This specimen includes other DNA sequences encoding the same CDR3. The chain is built from TRBV5-1 and TRBJ2-3; D may be TRBD1 (5 bases). The CDR3 extends over 15 amino acids. The germline V gene encodes CDR1 SGHRS and CDR2 YFSETQ. Between the trimmed V and J ends, which lost 1 base and 0 bases, there was a span of 9 bases. DNA for the CDR3: TGCGCCAGCAGCTTGTCGACAGCCAGCACAGATACGCAGTATTTT. Residues: CASSLSTASTDTQYF.

This clone appeared once. The chain joins TRBV13 to TRBJ2-7; D possibly corresponds to TRBD2 (6 bases). The germline V gene encodes CDR1 PRHDT and CDR2 FYEKMQ (reference sequence). The ends were cut back, 4 bases at V and 3 bases at J, with 10 bases in the middle. The CDR3 length is 13 residues. The chain's CDR3 is CASSSSEGYEQYF. The CDR3 DNA is TGTGCCAGCAGCTCATCGGAGGGCTACGAGCAGTACTTC.

J is TRBJ1-1 and V is TRBV27, with TRBD1 identical over 8 bases. The CDR3 extends over 17 amino acids. Losses at the gene ends were 5 bases for V and 4 bases for J; bases not matched to a gene: 15. Germline V gives CDR1 MNHEY, CDR2 SMNVEV (reference sequence). CDR3 sequence: CASSPLPAGGESTEAFF. The CDR3 region has the DNA TGTGCCAGCAGTCCCCTCCCCGCAGGGGGCGAGAGCACTGAAGCTTTCTTT.

The rearrangement joins TRBV27 to TRBJ2-3, with a possible D match to TRBD1 (5 bases). The V gene lost 2 bases and the J gene lost 3 bases, with 12 bases spanning the gap. The length of the CDR3 is 15 residues. Germline assignment: CDR1 MNHEY and CDR2 SMNVEV (reference sequence). As DNA, the CDR3 is TGTGCCAGCAGTTTAGACCCAGGGTTTACAGATACGCAGTATTTT. Its translation: CASSLDPGFTDTQYF.

V usage is TRBV4-2 and J usage is TRBJ1-2; the match to TRBD1 covers 10 bases. The CDR3 is made up of 15 amino acids. CDR1 and CDR2 from the germline V gene are LGHNA and YNFKEQ. Germline trimming cut 4 bases from V and 8 bases from J; bases unmatched to any gene: 10. As DNA, the CDR3 is TGTGCCAGCAGCCTTCGACAGGGGGCCCGCGAAGGCTACACCTTC. This codes for CASSLRQGAREGYTF.

V is TRBV2 and J is TRBJ2-7; maybe TRBD1 (5 bases). Between the trimmed V and J ends, which lost 6 bases and 4 bases, there was a span of 16 bases. Germline assignment: CDR1 SNHLY and CDR2 FYNNEI. The length of the CDR3 is 14 residues. The DNA of the CDR3 is TGTGCCAGCAGGTCGAGACAGAAAATTTACGAGCAGTACTTC. It is translated as CASRSRQKIYEQYF.

This clone has only one observation. This rearrangement joins TRBV15 to TRBJ1-5; tentative D call: TRBD1 (5 bases). Germline CDR1 and CDR2: LNHNV and YYDKDF (reference sequence). CDR3 length: 16 amino acids. V was trimmed by 0 bases and J by 9 bases, leaving 18 bases between them. This CDR3 reads CATSRDRTPRIWPQHF. CDR3 DNA sequence: TGTGCCACCAGCAGAGATAGGACACCAAGGATTTGGCCCCAGCATTTT.

This chain links TRBV7-8 with TRBJ1-6, with 7 bases identical to TRBD1. V was clipped by 0 bases and J by 7 bases; unmatched bases: 6. Per germline, CDR1 SGHVS and CDR2 FQNEAQ. The length of the CDR3 is 16 residues. The CDR3 loop is CASSLAEGANNSPLHF. The CDR3 DNA sequence: TGTGCCAGCAGCTTAGCGGAGGGGGCCAACAATTCACCCCTCCACTTT.

V is TRBV14 and J is TRBJ2-5; D is tentatively TRBD1 or TRBD2 (6 bases each). CDR3 length: 15 residues. Deletions cut 2 bases from V and 4 bases from J, with 14 bases between. Per germline, CDR1 SGHDN and CDR2 FVKESK. CDR3 sequence reads: CASSQRGALRETQYF. The CDR3 nucleotides are TGTGCCAGCAGCCAAAGGGGGGCGCTCAGAGAGACCCAGTACTTC. The full variable domain, with the rest looked up from reference TRBV14 and TRBJ2-5, is EAGVTQFPSHSVIEKGQTVTLRCDPISGHDNLYWYRRVMGKEIKFLLHFVKESKQDESGMPNNRFLAERTGGTYSTLKVQPAELEDSGVYFCASSQRGALRETQYFGPGTRLLVL.

V usage is TRBV27 and J usage is TRBJ2-7; TRBD2 matches at 13 bases. In germline, CDR1 is MNHEY, CDR2 SMNVEV (reference sequence). The V segment lost 5 bases and the J segment 4 bases; nucleotides outside the gene matches: 5. The CDR3 consists of 15 residues. CDR3 region: CASSPWTSGSYEQYF. CDR3 DNA sequence: TGTGCCAGCAGTCCCTGGACTAGCGGGAGTTACGAGCAGTACTTC.

The CDR3 region has the DNA TGTGCCAGCGGGACAGGCGAGAACACTGAAGCTTTCTTT. Translating gives CASGTGENTEAFF. The rearrangement links TRBV7-3 to TRBJ1-1, with TRBD1 matching 8 bases. The V gene end was trimmed by 8 bases and the J gene end by 1 base; junction bases not matched to a gene: 3. The CDR3 sequence is 13 residues long. Looked up from germline, CDR1 is SGHTA and CDR2 is FQGTGA.

The V call is TRBV4-2, the J call TRBJ2-3, with 8 bases aligning to TRBD2. The CDR3 is 17 residues long. J gave up 0 bases and V 0 bases, and 5 bases lay outside the gene matches. Germline loops: CDR1 LGHNA, CDR2 YNFKEQ. CDR3 residues: CASSQDWSSGSTDTQYF. Written as DNA, the CDR3 is TGTGCCAGCAGCCAAGATTGGTCTAGCGGGAGCACAGATACGCAGTATTTT.

The chain combines TRBV5-6 with TRBJ2-2; no clear D gene. Trimming took off 2 bases at V and 2 bases at J, with 13 bases between the two ends. Per the germline V gene, CDR1 is SGHDT and CDR2 is YYEEEE. The CDR3 has 16 residues. The CDR3 nucleotides read TGTGCCAGCAGCTTAGTAACACAGACCAACACCGGGGAGCTGTTTTTT. It yields the protein CASSLVTQTNTGELFF.

This rearrangement joins TRBV6-6 to TRBJ1-5; weak D call: TRBD1 (5 bases). Germline CDR1 is MNHNY and CDR2 is SVGAGI (reference sequence). Trimming pared 10 bases from V and 6 bases from J, leaving 19 bases between. The CDR3 totals 14 residues. CDR3 protein: CATQSQGRGQPQHF. Here the CDR3 DNA reads TGTGCCACTCAGTCCCAGGGACGGGGTCAGCCCCAGCATTTT.

This clone appeared a few times. The rearrangement uses TRBV9 and TRBJ1-1, with D possibly matching TRBD1 (6 bases). This CDR3 comprises 14 residues. Trimming shortened V by 1 base and J by 5 bases, and 12 bases separated the two germline ends. Germline V gene data show CDR1 as SGDLS and CDR2 as YYNGEE. The CDR3 DNA reads TGTGCCAGCAGCGTATACGGGGGCAGTACTGAAGCTTTCTTT. Translated, it gives CASSVYGGSTEAFF.

The genes are TRBV7-9 and TRBJ1-1; the match to TRBD1 covers 12 bases. Trimming at V came to 3 bases and at J to 6 bases, leaving 8 bases not matched to a gene. The CDR3 runs 16 residues. The V gene's germline CDR1 is SEHNR and CDR2 FQNEAQ (reference sequence). In DNA form, the CDR3 reads TGTGCCAGCAGCTTCGGGACAGGGGGCGCTGACGCTGAAGCTTTCTTT. Its translation is CASSFGTGGADAEAFF. Drawing the rest from reference TRBV7-9 and TRBJ1-1, the complete variable domain is DTGVSQNPRHKITKRGQNVTFRCDPISEHNRLYWYRQTLGQGPEFLTYFQNEAQLEKSRLLSDRFSAERPKGSFSTLEIQRTEQGDSAMYLCASSFGTGGADAEAFFGQGTRLTVV.

V gene TRBV29-1 combines with J gene TRBJ2-1, with a possible D match to TRBD2 (5 bases). V was shortened by 7 bases and J by 5 bases, with 9 bases between the two germline ends. This CDR3 spans 11 amino acids. CDR1 and CDR2 (germline): SQVTM, ANQGSEA. CDR3 DNA: TGCAGCGCTAGCCACGACAATGAGCAGTTCTTC. Translating it yields CSASHDNEQFF.

The genes are TRBV9 and TRBJ2-3, with D uncertain. Germline V gives CDR1 SGDLS, CDR2 YYNGEE. Between the trimmed V and J ends, which lost 3 bases and 0 bases, there was a span of 17 bases. This CDR3 spans 17 amino acids. As DNA, the CDR3 is TGTGCCAGCAGCGGGTCATGGGCTCGGGCTAGCACAGATACGCAGTATTTT. Amino acids: CASSGSWARASTDTQYF.

The rearrangement links TRBV7-2 to TRBJ2-7; D remains ambiguous. V gave up 4 bases and J gave up 5 bases, with 9 bases separating them. The germline V gene encodes CDR1 SGHTA and CDR2 FQGNSA. The CDR3 is 12 residues long. CDR3 residues: CASSWGSDEQYF. CDR3 nucleotides: TGTGCCAGCAGCTGGGGATCCGACGAGCAGTACTTC.

This clone appeared once. The rearrangement joins TRBV6-4 to TRBJ2-1, with 9 bases matching TRBD2. Germline CDR1 reads MRHNA; CDR2 reads SNTAGT. There are 16 residues in the CDR3. The V segment lost 0 bases and the J segment 9 bases; nucleotides outside the gene matches: 9. The CDR3 loop is CASSDSKIAGEGEQFF. In nucleotides, the CDR3 is TGTGCCAGCAGTGACTCGAAAATAGCGGGAGAAGGTGAGCAGTTCTTC.

The J gene is TRBJ2-2, the V gene TRBV5-1; D is possibly TRBD2 (5 bases). The CDR3 is 16 residues long. The germline CDR1 and CDR2 sequences are SGHRS and YFSETQ. Trimming shortened V by 7 bases and J by 0 bases, and 16 bases separated the two germline ends. The CDR3 loop reads CASWGTDSANTGELFF. The CDR3 DNA reads TGCGCCAGCTGGGGTACGGACTCCGCGAACACCGGGGAGCTGTTTTTT. The full variable domain, with the rest looked up from reference TRBV5-1 and TRBJ2-2, is KAGVTQTPRYLIKTRGQQVTLSCSPISGHRSVSWYQQTPGQGLQFLFEYFSETQRNKGNFPGRFSGRQFSNSRSEMNVSTLELGDSALYLCASWGTDSANTGELFFGEGSRLTVL.

This chain links TRBV19 with TRBJ1-4, with TRBD1 as a possible D gene (6 bases). V gave up 5 bases and J gave up 8 bases, with 18 bases separating them. CDR1 is LNHDA and CDR2 is SQIVND in the germline V gene (reference sequence). This CDR3 has 15 amino acids. The CDR3 region has the DNA TGTGCCAGTAGTGGCGTATCGAGACAGGAGGAAAAACTGTTTTTT. Protein product: CASSGVSRQEEKLFF.

The rearrangement joins TRBV7-7 to TRBJ2-1; possibly TRBD2 for D (5 bases). V lost 5 bases to trimming and J lost 4 bases, with 12 bases between them. Germline assignment: CDR1 SSHAT and CDR2 FNYEAQ (reference sequence). The CDR3 spans 14 residues. Here the CDR3 reads CASSAEGPYNEQFF. For the CDR3, the DNA is TGTGCCAGCAGCGCTGAGGGCCCATACAATGAGCAGTTCTTC.

This clone has just one count. This chain links TRBV7-9 with TRBJ1-5; perhaps TRBD1 as D (6 bases). CDR1 and CDR2 (germline): SEHNR, FQNEAQ (reference sequence). The V and J ends lost 5 bases and 0 bases respectively, with 11 bases between them. The CDR3 covers 15 residues. The CDR3 region is CASSGRQDSNQPQHF. CDR3 bases: TGTGCCAGCAGCGGAAGACAGGATAGCAATCAGCCCCAGCATTTT.

The rearrangement links TRBV13 to TRBJ2-3, with D possibly being TRBD1 or TRBD2 (5 bases each). Germline V gene sequence: CDR1 PRHDT, CDR2 FYEKMQ (reference sequence). This CDR3 region has 13 residues. The germline V and J ends were trimmed by 5 bases and 10 bases, with 16 bases remaining between them. CDR3 amino acids: CASSGPRGRAQYF. The CDR3 region has the DNA TGTGCCAGCAGCGGTCCGAGGGGAAGGGCGCAGTATTTT.

The chain combines TRBV9 with TRBJ2-7; 8 bases map to TRBD2. The germline gives CDR1 SGDLS, CDR2 YYNGEE. CDR3 length equals 13 residues. V lost 2 bases to trimming and J lost 5 bases; unmatched junction nucleotides: 3. The CDR3 protein is CASSVGLADEQYF. The CDR3 nucleotides are TGTGCCAGCAGCGTCGGACTAGCTGACGAGCAGTACTTC. The full variable domain, with the rest looked up from reference TRBV9 and TRBJ2-7, is DSGVTQTPKHLITATGQRVTLRCSPRSGDLSVYWYQQSLDQGLQFLIQYYNGEERAKGNILERFSAQQFPDLHSELNLSSLELGDSALYFCASSVGLADEQYFGPGTRLTVT.